Shown below are 24 T cell receptor beta chains from a single sample sequenced in a study of regulatory T cells in long-lasting Graves disease. This sample's time point: persistent/refractory GD, antithyroid drugs over 5 years with positive TRAb. The authors made the TCR library using RNA they extracted from PBMCs. CDR3-region Arm-PCR and iRepertoire HTBI primers produced the TCR beta libraries. MiXCR, applied by TCRdb to the multiplex PCR reads, yields one record per CDR3 protein. This table has about 450,000 distinct CDR3 sequences, around 20% appearing once. The sequencing here drew on peripheral blood mononuclear cells (PBMCs), taken when the disease was refractory, from a patient treated with antithyroid drugs. The receptors here all came from a female donor with Graves disease.

This clonotype has a count of ten or more. The chain recombines TRBV6-1 with TRBJ1-5; D possibly corresponds to TRBD1 (5 bases). Trimming took off 1 base at V and 5 bases at J, with 9 bases between the two ends. Germline CDR1 is MNHNS and CDR2 is SASEGT. CDR3 length: 14 residues. The CDR3 is CASSEDRWDQPQHF. DNA of the CDR3: TGTGCCAGCAGTGAAGACAGGTGGGATCAGCCCCAGCATTTT.

The chain has TRBV29-1 and TRBJ2-5; TRBD2 might be the D (5 bases). There are 16 residues in the CDR3. The V end lost 4 bases, the J end lost 5 bases, and 23 bases lay between the germline ends. The V gene's germline CDR1 is SQVTM and CDR2 ANQGSEA. In DNA, the CDR3 is TGCAGCGTTGGGGTTAGTATTGGAGGAACGGAGGAGACCCAGTACTTC. Translation: CSVGVSIGGTEETQYF.

The J gene is TRBJ2-2, the V gene TRBV19; D perhaps matches TRBD2 (5 bases). Germline assignment: CDR1 LNHDA and CDR2 SQIVND (reference sequence). CDR3 length: 15 residues. Deletions cut 4 bases from V and 4 bases from J, with 13 bases between. The CDR3 region is CASSTPRGSTGELFF. The CDR3, as DNA: TGTGCCAGTAGTACCCCGAGAGGGAGCACCGGGGAGCTGTTTTTT.

This clonotype was observed many times. The rearrangement links TRBV20-1 to TRBJ2-5, with D unresolved. Germline loops: CDR1 DFQATT, CDR2 SNEGSKA (reference sequence). CDR3 length equals 13 residues. The DNA of the CDR3 is TGCAGCGGTTTTGCCGCAGAGCGAGAGACCCAGTACTTC. It translates to CSGFAAERETQYF.

This chain connects TRBV24-1 to TRBJ1-3; no definite D call. CDR3 length: 13 amino acids. Germline assignment: CDR1 KGHDR and CDR2 SFDVKD. Trimming pared 4 bases from V and 3 bases from J, leaving 6 bases between. The CDR3 protein is CATSDDIGNTIYF. The CDR3 DNA is TGTGCCACCAGTGACGACATTGGAAACACCATATATTTT.

This clonotype was observed many times. Here the CDR3 DNA reads TGTGCCAGTAGCCGGTCGAGTAGCGGGAGTACCACCGGGGAGCTGTTTTTT. Translated: CASSRSSSGSTTGELFF. The rearrangement uses TRBV19 and TRBJ2-2; 9 bases align to TRBD2. Germline V gives CDR1 LNHDA, CDR2 SQIVND (reference sequence). Trimming at V came to 6 bases and at J to 4 bases, leaving 12 bases not matched to a gene. The CDR3 spans 17 residues.

Ten or more counts support this clonotype. The chain links TRBV28 to TRBJ1-2; 7 bases align to TRBD1. The V and J ends lost 6 bases and 1 base, in that order; junction bases with no gene match: 2. The germline gives CDR1 MDHEN, CDR2 SYDVKM. CDR3 length: 13 residues. The CDR3 DNA follows: TGTGCCAGCAGCAACAGGGGTAACTATGGCTACACCTTC. Residues: CASSNRGNYGYTF.

The chain employs TRBV20-1 and TRBJ2-7, with TRBD2 as a possible D gene (5 bases). The CDR3 extends over 15 amino acids. Trimming pared 3 bases from V and 0 bases from J, leaving 15 bases between. Germline V lookup: CDR1 DFQATT, CDR2 SNEGSKA (reference sequence). CDR3 sequence: CSASNPQRLSYEQYF. DNA for the CDR3: TGCAGTGCTAGTAATCCCCAGCGGCTCTCCTACGAGCAGTACTTC.

This chain connects TRBV14 to TRBJ2-7; 12 bases align to TRBD1. CDR3 length equals 17 residues. Germline V gives CDR1 SGHDN, CDR2 FVKESK. The junction had 10 bases not matched to a gene; V was cut back by 3 bases and J by 4 bases. In DNA form, the CDR3 reads TGTGCCAGCAGCCATTCCCTGGGGACAGGGGGCGCATACGAGCAGTACTTC. Translation: CASSHSLGTGGAYEQYF.

This clonotype was counted between two and nine times. The chain carries TRBV7-2 and TRBJ2-7; maybe TRBD2 (5 bases). This CDR3 contains 17 residues. The ends were cut back, 5 bases at V and 0 bases at J, with 20 bases in the middle. Germline CDR1 is SGHTA and CDR2 is FQGNSA. The CDR3 sequence: CASSKRGPGFSSYEQYF. DNA for the CDR3: TGTGCCAGCAGCAAGCGCGGGCCGGGGTTTAGCTCCTACGAGCAGTACTTC.

As concerns this clonotype: One junction end does not reproduce the germline sequence, and a read error may be involved. The gene calls are TRBV2 and TRBJ2-3; possible D gene TRBD1, 6 bases. CDR3 size: 16 residues. The germline CDR1 and CDR2 sequences are SNHLY and FYNNEI. CDR3 sequence: CASRIPPGASTDTRYF. DNA of the CDR3: TGTGCCAGCAGAATTCCGCCAGGGGCCAGCACAGATACGCGGTATTTT.

This clonotype was seen ten or more times. This chain uses TRBV29-1 with TRBJ1-2; D is possibly TRBD1 (5 bases). V was shortened by 3 bases and J by 8 bases, with 19 bases between the two germline ends. CDR1 and CDR2 from the germline V gene are SQVTM and ANQGSEA. This CDR3 contains 14 residues. CDR3 nucleotide sequence: TGCAGCGTTGATGCGGGGCAGCCGATCAGGGGCTACACCTTC. This codes for CSVDAGQPIRGYTF.

This clonotype was found many times. CDR3 region: CASSRTGGLSEQYF. The CDR3 DNA reads TGTGCCAGCAGTAGAACAGGGGGCCTTAGTGAGCAGTACTTC. The J gene is TRBJ2-7, the V gene TRBV28, with TRBD1 identical over 9 bases. The CDR3 runs to 14 residues. V shed 5 bases, J shed 7 bases, and the junction held 9 bases outside the gene matches. Germline lookup yields CDR1 MDHEN and CDR2 SYDVKM.

The V gene is TRBV2, the J gene TRBJ2-1; maybe TRBD2 (6 bases). V was clipped by 0 bases and J by 5 bases, with 14 bases between them. The CDR3 runs 16 residues. CDR1 and CDR2 (germline): SNHLY, FYNNEI. This CDR3 is CASSEARLALNNEQFF. CDR3 bases: TGTGCCAGCAGTGAAGCGCGGCTAGCGCTTAACAATGAGCAGTTCTTC. Full variable domain (rest looked up from reference TRBV2 and TRBJ2-1): EPEVTQTPSHQVTQMGQEVILRCVPISNHLYFYWYRQILGQKVEFLVSFYNNEISEKSEIFDDQFSVERPDGSNFTLKIRSTKLEDSAMYFCASSEARLALNNEQFFGPGTRLTVL.

This clonotype was recorded at least ten times. The V call is TRBV7-2, the J call TRBJ2-7; D gene ambiguous. The CDR3 has 16 residues. Germline lookup yields CDR1 SGHTA and CDR2 FQGNSA. Deletions cut 5 bases from V and 0 bases from J, with 17 bases between. The CDR3, as DNA: TGTGCCAGCAGCCCTAGACGTTGGGCTAGCTCCTACGAGCAGTACTTC. Translated: CASSPRRWASSYEQYF.

This sequence joins TRBV7-8 and TRBJ2-3; maybe TRBD2 (5 bases). The germline V and J ends were trimmed by 5 bases and 2 bases, with 14 bases remaining between them. Looked up from germline, CDR1 is SGHVS and CDR2 is FQNEAQ. This CDR3 spans 15 amino acids. The CDR3 DNA is TGTGCCAGCAGCGTAGGACGGACTTACACAGATACGCAGTATTTT. It yields the protein CASSVGRTYTDTQYF.

This clonotype occurred many times. This chain links TRBV7-3 with TRBJ2-7, with 10 bases lining up with TRBD1. Trimming at V came to 5 bases and at J to 9 bases, leaving 4 bases not matched to a gene. The V gene's germline CDR1 is SGHTA and CDR2 FQGTGA. This CDR3 region has 12 residues. DNA for the CDR3: TGTGCCAGCAGCCCGACAGGGGGCCCGCAGTACTTC. Translation: CASSPTGGPQYF.

This chain joins TRBV7-9 and TRBJ1-2; maybe TRBD1 (6 bases). Trimming left V 3 bases short and J 0 bases short, with 14 bases between. CDR1 and CDR2 (germline): SEHNR, FQNEAQ (reference sequence). The CDR3 has 16 amino acids. CDR3 in DNA: TGTGCCAGCAGCTTTGGGGTGACAGGTACTAACTATGGCTACACCTTC. Its protein is CASSFGVTGTNYGYTF.

This clonotype was seen more than once but under ten times. The chain recombines TRBV7-9 with TRBJ2-2, with 13 nucleotides matching TRBD2. The CDR3 is 16 amino acids. V shed 1 base, J shed 6 bases, and the junction held 2 bases outside the gene matches. CDR1 is SEHNR and CDR2 is FQNEAQ in the germline V gene (reference sequence). This CDR3 reads CASSLGGLAGSGELFF. CDR3 in DNA: TGTGCCAGCAGCTTAGGGGGACTAGCGGGATCCGGGGAGCTGTTTTTT.

Comments on this clonotype: Being one base from a much bigger clone, this may be a read error. The chain is built from TRBV20-1 and TRBJ1-4; D may be TRBD1 (6 bases). Germline CDR1 and CDR2: DFQATT and SNEGSKA (reference sequence). The V gene lost 4 bases and the J gene lost 6 bases, with 18 bases spanning the gap. CDR3 length equals 15 residues. This CDR3 reads CSATPRAGEHEKLFF. In DNA form, the CDR3 reads TGCAGTGCTACGCCCAGGGCAGGGGAGCATGAAAAACTGTTTTTT.

The genes are TRBV7-2 and TRBJ2-7; D gene ambiguous. The CDR3 covers 15 residues. Germline V gives CDR1 SGHTA, CDR2 FQGNSA. Trimming removed 5 bases from V and 0 bases from J, with 14 bases in between. The CDR3 loop is CASSISGDTSYEQYF. CDR3 nucleotides: TGTGCCAGCAGCATCTCAGGTGATACCTCCTACGAGCAGTACTTC.

This clonotype was seen repeatedly, ten times or more. The chain uses TRBV28 and TRBJ2-7; 8 bases fit TRBD1. In germline, CDR1 is MDHEN, CDR2 SYDVKM. Germline trimming cut 4 bases from V and 6 bases from J; bases unmatched to any gene: 8. The CDR3 covers 14 residues. This CDR3 is CASSSSDRVGEQYF. CDR3 coding DNA: TGTGCCAGCAGTTCCTCGGACAGGGTGGGCGAGCAGTACTTC.

This clonotype was picked up a small number of times. The J gene is TRBJ1-5, the V gene TRBV5-8; D ambiguous. The CDR3 spans 13 residues. The V end lost 5 bases, the J end lost 3 bases, and 9 bases lay between the germline ends. Per the germline V gene, CDR1 is SGHTS and CDR2 is YDEGEE. CDR3: CASSRRDNQPQHF. CDR3 coding DNA: TGTGCCAGCAGTAGGAGAGACAATCAGCCCCAGCATTTT.

The rearrangement uses TRBV29-1 and TRBJ2-2, with 8 positions matching TRBD2. Germline-derived CDR1 and CDR2 are SQVTM and ANQGSEA. The CDR3 length is 15 residues. The junction had 7 bases not matched to a gene; V was cut back by 6 bases and J by 1 base. CDR3 nucleotides: TGCAGCGTGAGGGGGAGCGGGGGGAACACCGGGGAGCTGTTTTTT. Its translation is CSVRGSGGNTGELFF.